The sequence of this T cell receptor (beta chain) was determined in a study of lymphopenia after photon versus proton radiotherapy. The data were produced by immunoSEQ multiplex PCR, yet TCRdb's version contains in-frame clones alone and is incomplete. The sample shows roughly 30,000 clones, about 93% of them seen only once. Per germline, CDR1 MNHNS and CDR2 SASEGT. Trimming took 2 bases from V and 4 from J, leaving 26 bases between them. The CDR3 loop spans 19 amino acids. Sequenced here: peripheral blood, sampled from a patient treated with photon-based radiotherapy. The J gene is TRBJ1-2, the V gene TRBV6-1, with D perhaps TRBD1 (6 bases). This TCR derives from a woman aged 45 to 65 with cholangiocarcinoma. CDR3 bases: TGTGCCAGCAGTGAAACCCCGACAGGTTGGCTCGGGGTCTTCTATGGCTACACCTTC. Encoded protein: CASSETPTGWLGVFYGYTF.